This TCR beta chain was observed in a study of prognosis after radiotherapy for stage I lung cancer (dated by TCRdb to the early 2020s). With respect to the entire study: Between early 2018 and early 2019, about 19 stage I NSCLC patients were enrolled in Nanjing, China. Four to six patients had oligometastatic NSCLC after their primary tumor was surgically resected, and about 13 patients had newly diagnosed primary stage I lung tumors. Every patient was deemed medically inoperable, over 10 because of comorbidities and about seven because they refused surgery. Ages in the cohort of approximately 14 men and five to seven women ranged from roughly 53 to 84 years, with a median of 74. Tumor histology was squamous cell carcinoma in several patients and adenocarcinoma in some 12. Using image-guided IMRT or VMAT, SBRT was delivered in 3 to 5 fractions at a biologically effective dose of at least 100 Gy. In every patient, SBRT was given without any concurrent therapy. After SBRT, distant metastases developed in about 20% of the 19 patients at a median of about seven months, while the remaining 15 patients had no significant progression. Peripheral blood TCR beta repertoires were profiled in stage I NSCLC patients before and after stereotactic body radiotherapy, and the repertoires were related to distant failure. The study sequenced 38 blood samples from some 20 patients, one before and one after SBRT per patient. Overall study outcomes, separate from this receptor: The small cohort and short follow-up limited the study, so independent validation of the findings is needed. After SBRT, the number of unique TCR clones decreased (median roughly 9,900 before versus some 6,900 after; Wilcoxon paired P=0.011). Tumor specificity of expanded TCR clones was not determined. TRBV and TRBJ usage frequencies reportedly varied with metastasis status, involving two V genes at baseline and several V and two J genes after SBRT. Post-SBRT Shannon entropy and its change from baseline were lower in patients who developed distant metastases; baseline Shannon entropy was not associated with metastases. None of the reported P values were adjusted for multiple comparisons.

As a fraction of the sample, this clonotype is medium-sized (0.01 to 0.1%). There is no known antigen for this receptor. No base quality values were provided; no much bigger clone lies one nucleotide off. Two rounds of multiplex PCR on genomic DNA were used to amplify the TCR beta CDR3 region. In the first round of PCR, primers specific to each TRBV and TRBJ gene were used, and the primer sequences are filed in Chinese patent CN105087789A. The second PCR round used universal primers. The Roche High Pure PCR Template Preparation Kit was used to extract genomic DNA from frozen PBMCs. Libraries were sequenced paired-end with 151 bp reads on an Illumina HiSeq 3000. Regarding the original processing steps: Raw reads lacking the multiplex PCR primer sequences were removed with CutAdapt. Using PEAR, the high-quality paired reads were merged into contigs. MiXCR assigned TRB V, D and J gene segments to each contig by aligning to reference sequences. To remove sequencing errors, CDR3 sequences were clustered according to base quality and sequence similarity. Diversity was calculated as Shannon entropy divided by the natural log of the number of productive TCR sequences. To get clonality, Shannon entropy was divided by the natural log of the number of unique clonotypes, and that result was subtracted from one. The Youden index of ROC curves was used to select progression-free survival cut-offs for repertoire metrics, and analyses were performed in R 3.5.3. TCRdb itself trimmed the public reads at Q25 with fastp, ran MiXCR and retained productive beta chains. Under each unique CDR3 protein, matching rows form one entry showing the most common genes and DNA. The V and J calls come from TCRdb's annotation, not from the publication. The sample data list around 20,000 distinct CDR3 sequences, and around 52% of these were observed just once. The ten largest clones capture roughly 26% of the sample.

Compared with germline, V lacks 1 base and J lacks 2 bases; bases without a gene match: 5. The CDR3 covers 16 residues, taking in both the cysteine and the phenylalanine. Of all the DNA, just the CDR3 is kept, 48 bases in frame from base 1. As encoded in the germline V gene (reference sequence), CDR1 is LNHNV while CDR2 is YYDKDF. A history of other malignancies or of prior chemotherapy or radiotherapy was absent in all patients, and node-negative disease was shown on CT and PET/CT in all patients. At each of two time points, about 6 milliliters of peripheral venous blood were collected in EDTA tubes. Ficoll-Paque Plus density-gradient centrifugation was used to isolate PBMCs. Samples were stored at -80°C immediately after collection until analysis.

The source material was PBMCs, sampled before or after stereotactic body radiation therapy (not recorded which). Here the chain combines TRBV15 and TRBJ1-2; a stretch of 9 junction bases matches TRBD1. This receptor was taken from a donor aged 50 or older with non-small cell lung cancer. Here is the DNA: TGTGCCACCAGCAGAGCCGGACAGGGGCGGAACTATGGCTACACCTTC. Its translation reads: CATSRAGQGRNYGYTF. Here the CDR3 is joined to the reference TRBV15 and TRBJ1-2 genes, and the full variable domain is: DAMVIQNPRYQVTQFGKPVTLSCSQTLNHNVMYWYQQKSSQAPKLLFHYYDKDFNNEADTPDNFQSRRPNTSFCFLDIRSPGLGDTAMYLCATSRAGQGRNYGYTFGSGTRLTVV.